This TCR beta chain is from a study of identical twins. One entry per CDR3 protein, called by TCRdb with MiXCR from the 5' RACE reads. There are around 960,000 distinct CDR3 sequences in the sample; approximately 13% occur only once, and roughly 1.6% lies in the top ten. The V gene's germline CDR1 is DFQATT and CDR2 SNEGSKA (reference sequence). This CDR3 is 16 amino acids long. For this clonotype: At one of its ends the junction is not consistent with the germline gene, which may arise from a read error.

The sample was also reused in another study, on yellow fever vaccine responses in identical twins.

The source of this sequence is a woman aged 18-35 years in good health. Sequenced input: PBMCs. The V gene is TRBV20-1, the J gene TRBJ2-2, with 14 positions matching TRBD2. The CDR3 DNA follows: TGCTGTGCTACCGGGACTAGCGGGAGTCTCACCGGGGAGCTGTTTTTT. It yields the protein CCATGTSGSLTGELFF.